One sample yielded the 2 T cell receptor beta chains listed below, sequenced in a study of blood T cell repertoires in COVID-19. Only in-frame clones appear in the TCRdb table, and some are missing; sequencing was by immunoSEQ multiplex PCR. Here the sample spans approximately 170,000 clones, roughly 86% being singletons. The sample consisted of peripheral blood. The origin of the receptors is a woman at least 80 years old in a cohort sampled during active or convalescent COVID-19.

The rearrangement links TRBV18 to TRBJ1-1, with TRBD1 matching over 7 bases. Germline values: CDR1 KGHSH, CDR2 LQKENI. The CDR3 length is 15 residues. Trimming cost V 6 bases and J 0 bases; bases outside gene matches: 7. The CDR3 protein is CASSLTGYLNTEAFF. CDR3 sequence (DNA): TGTGCCAGCTCCCTGACAGGGTATCTGAACACTGAAGCTTTCTTT.

CDR3 DNA sequence: TGTGCCAGCGGGCTCCCAGCTGGGACTGCAACTAATGAAAAACTGTTTTTT. Protein: CASGLPAGTATNEKLFF. This chain uses TRBV27 with TRBJ1-4; TRBD1 might be the D (5 bases). The ends were cut back, 8 bases at V and 0 bases at J, with 19 bases in the middle. Germline-derived CDR1 and CDR2 are MNHEY and SMNVEV (reference sequence). This CDR3 spans 17 amino acids.